These 26 T cell receptor beta chains share one sample of origin, sequenced in a study of shared clonotypes between healthy human individuals. As defined, naive CD8 cells were CD45RO-negative and positively selected for CCR7, with terminally differentiated effector memory CD45RA+ cells excluded. Assay used: immunoSEQ multiplex PCR; TCRdb lists only in-frame clones, some missing. The sample lists about 2 million clones; approximately 95% were seen once. Input material: naive CD8+ T cells sorted from blood. These receptors came from a man between 18 and 29 years old in good health.

The chain links TRBV19 to TRBJ2-5; D unresolved. The CDR3 contains 14 residues. Germline CDR1 is LNHDA and CDR2 is SQIVND (reference sequence). The V end was cut by 7 bases, the J end by 0 bases, with 12 bases between. This CDR3 is CASKFGPNQETQYF. DNA of the CDR3: TGTGCCAGTAAATTTGGTCCCAACCAAGAGACCCAGTACTTC. The full variable domain, with the rest looked up from reference TRBV19 and TRBJ2-5, is DGGITQSPKYLFRKEGQNVTLSCEQNLNHDAMYWYRQDPGQGLRLIYYSQIVNDFQKGDIAEGYSVSREKKESFPLTVTSAQKNPTAFYLCASKFGPNQETQYFGPGTRLLVL.

The rearrangement uses TRBV5-4 and TRBJ1-4, with 8 nucleotides matching TRBD1. The CDR3 length is 14 residues. Per the germline V gene, CDR1 is SGHNT and CDR2 is YYREEE (reference sequence). With V trimmed by 4 bases and J by 8 bases, 7 bases remained unmatched. For the CDR3, the DNA is TGTGCCAGCAGCGAAGACAGGGGAGACGAAAAACTGTTTTTT. Its translation: CASSEDRGDEKLFF.

CDR3 nucleotides: TGTGCCAGCAGCCTCAGGGAGGGGGGCACTGAAGCTTTCTTT. Its translation: CASSLREGGTEAFF. This chain links TRBV5-8 with TRBJ1-1; possible D gene TRBD1, 6 bases. The CDR3 loop spans 14 amino acids. V was shortened by 4 bases and J by 4 bases, with 14 bases between the two germline ends. CDR1 SGHTS and CDR2 YDEGEE come from the germline V gene.

Here the CDR3 DNA reads TGCGCCAGCAGCCAAGATCTCGGGACTAGCGGGGATGGCACAGATACGCAGTATTTT. Translating gives CASSQDLGTSGDGTDTQYF. The chain couples TRBV4-3 to TRBJ2-3; TRBD2 matches 13 bases. The CDR3 has 19 amino acids. Germline lookup yields CDR1 LGHNA and CDR2 YSLEER. With 0 bases clipped from V and 1 base from J, the junction kept 7 bases outside the gene matches.

The rearrangement links TRBV25-1 to TRBJ2-3; 9 bases map to TRBD2. Germline V gene data show CDR1 as MGHDK and CDR2 as SYGVNS. The CDR3 totals 14 residues. J was trimmed by 1 base and V by 4 bases; bases with no gene match: 0. The CDR3 loop reads CASSGLAGTDTQYF. In nucleotides, the CDR3 is TGTGCCAGCAGTGGACTAGCGGGCACAGATACGCAGTATTTT.

The J gene is TRBJ2-1, the V gene TRBV27; the match to TRBD2 covers 11 bases. In germline, CDR1 is MNHEY, CDR2 SMNVEV (reference sequence). V was clipped by 8 bases and J by 4 bases; unmatched bases: 7. This CDR3 spans 15 amino acids. The CDR3 DNA follows: TGTGCCAGCGCTCCCGGGACTAGCGGTTACAATGAGCAGTTCTTC. It specifies CASAPGTSGYNEQFF.

J is TRBJ1-2 and V is TRBV9, with a tentative D call TRBD1 (5 bases). Germline CDR1 SGDLS, CDR2 YYNGEE. V lost 3 bases, J lost 0 bases, and 21 bases lay in between. The CDR3 is made up of 18 amino acids. Here the CDR3 reads CASSGQGPLSEANYGYTF. The CDR3 nucleotides read TGTGCCAGCAGCGGGCAGGGCCCTTTATCCGAAGCTAACTATGGCTACACCTTC.

The J gene is TRBJ1-1, the V gene TRBV6-6; D perhaps matches TRBD1 (5 bases). Trimming removed 3 bases at V and 4 bases at J, with 15 bases between. This CDR3 comprises 15 residues. Germline V CDR1 and CDR2: MNHNY, SVGAGI (reference sequence). The DNA for the CDR3 is TGTGCCAGCAGTTATTTTGAGGGACGGGGCACTGAAGCTTTCTTT. Translation: CASSYFEGRGTEAFF.

This clone was counted a single time. Here the CDR3 reads CASSYSPRDLQETQYF. CDR3 bases: TGTGCCAGCAGTTACTCCCCTCGGGACTTACAAGAGACCCAGTACTTC. The V and J genes are TRBV6-5 and TRBJ2-5, with a possible D match to TRBD2 (6 bases). Germline V gives CDR1 MNHEY, CDR2 SVGAGI. The CDR3 sequence is 16 residues long. The ends were cut back, 0 bases at V and 2 bases at J, with 13 bases in the middle.

As concerns this clone: Other DNA sequences from this sample encode an identical CDR3 as well. The V call is TRBV7-9, the J call TRBJ2-3; 11 bases fit TRBD2. Germline CDR1 is SEHNR and CDR2 is FQNEAQ (reference sequence). Germline trimming cut 5 bases from V and 0 bases from J; bases unmatched to any gene: 4. This CDR3 spans 16 amino acids. CDR3 amino acids: CASSLGTSGSTDTQYF. The DNA of the CDR3 is TGTGCCAGCAGCCTCGGGACTAGCGGTAGCACAGATACGCAGTATTTT.

The rearrangement uses TRBV27 and TRBJ2-7, with a possible D match to TRBD2 (6 bases). Germline CDR1 and CDR2: MNHEY and SMNVEV (reference sequence). This CDR3 contains 16 residues. Trimming took off 6 bases at V and 2 bases at J, with 20 bases between the two ends. The CDR3 reads CASSPSAGRRTYEQYF. CDR3 DNA: TGTGCCAGCAGCCCGAGTGCGGGACGCAGGACCTACGAGCAGTACTTC.

This rearrangement joins TRBV11-2 to TRBJ2-3, with TRBD2 identical over 8 bases. V gave up 1 base and J gave up 3 bases; unmatched junction bases: 6. The V gene's germline CDR1 is SGHAT and CDR2 FQNNGV. CDR3 length: 16 residues. The CDR3 nucleotides are TGTGCCAGCAGCTTAGTAGGTGGACTAGCAACAGATACGCAGTATTTT. Its protein product is CASSLVGGLATDTQYF.

The rearrangement uses TRBV28 and TRBJ1-1; the match to TRBD1 covers 8 bases. The germline gives CDR1 MDHEN, CDR2 SYDVKM. The CDR3 is 12 residues long. V shed 11 bases, J shed 1 base, and the junction held 3 bases outside the gene matches. CDR3 in DNA: TGTGCCTCCGGGACAGGGAACACTGAAGCTTTCTTT. Protein: CASGTGNTEAFF. Based on the CDR3 plus reference TRBV28 and TRBJ1-1, the full variable domain is DVKVTQSSRYLVKRTGEKVFLECVQDMDHENMFWYRQDPGLGLRLIYFSYDVKMKEKGDIPEGYSVSREKKERFSLILESASTNQTSMYLCASGTGNTEAFFGQGTRLTVV.

This sequence joins TRBV11-2 and TRBJ2-7; D might be TRBD1 (7 bases). V was trimmed by 2 bases and J by 9 bases, leaving 29 bases between them. CDR1 is SGHAT and CDR2 is FQNNGV in the germline V gene. The CDR3 runs 18 residues. CDR3 sequence reads: CASSLISSWTGPNGGQYF. The CDR3 DNA reads TGTGCCAGCAGCTTAATCAGTTCCTGGACAGGACCTAACGGGGGGCAGTACTTC.

This rearrangement joins TRBV5-1 to TRBJ1-2, with D possibly TRBD1 on 6 matching bases. V gave up 4 bases and J gave up 0 bases, with 19 bases separating them. Germline-derived CDR1 and CDR2 are SGHRS and YFSETQ. The CDR3 runs to 17 residues. CDR3: CASSQNRVGNTNYGYTF. Here the CDR3 DNA reads TGCGCCAGCAGCCAGAACAGGGTAGGGAACACTAACTATGGCTACACCTTC. The complete variable domain, with remaining parts taken from reference TRBV5-1 and TRBJ1-2, reads KAGVTQTPRYLIKTRGQQVTLSCSPISGHRSVSWYQQTPGQGLQFLFEYFSETQRNKGNFPGRFSGRQFSNSRSEMNVSTLELGDSALYLCASSQNRVGNTNYGYTFGSGTRLTVV.

Worth noting for this clone: Different DNA sequences within this sample yield the same CDR3. The rearrangement links TRBV9 to TRBJ2-3; 9 bases match TRBD1. Germline-derived CDR1 and CDR2 are SGDLS and YYNGEE. Trimming cost V 4 bases and J 3 bases; bases outside gene matches: 3. This CDR3 comprises 14 residues. CDR3 in amino acids: CASSPGQGTDTQYF. The CDR3 coding sequence is TGTGCCAGCAGCCCCGGACAGGGGACAGATACGCAGTATTTT.

The V call is TRBV27, the J call TRBJ2-1; the match to TRBD2 covers 10 bases. Trimming took 10 bases from V and 6 from J; bases not matched to a gene: 15. The CDR3 loop spans 16 amino acids. Germline loops: CDR1 MNHEY, CDR2 SMNVEV (reference sequence). The CDR3: CATYNLAGGVGNEQFF. The CDR3 DNA reads as TGTGCCACCTACAACTTAGCGGGAGGAGTTGGCAATGAGCAGTTCTTC.

This clone was counted ten times or more. This same CDR3 is encoded by further DNA sequences in the sample. The gene calls are TRBV20-1 and TRBJ2-5; D is uncertain. This CDR3 contains 11 residues. Trimming took 1 base from V and 5 from J, leaving 5 bases between them. Germline V gene lookup returns CDR1 DFQATT and CDR2 SNEGSKA (reference sequence). The DNA for the CDR3 is TGCAGTGCTAGAGGAGTCGAGACCCAGTACTTC. It codes for CSARGVETQYF.

The chain recombines TRBV7-9 with TRBJ2-7, with TRBD2 identical over 9 bases. The CDR3 has 17 residues. CDR1 is SEHNR and CDR2 is FQNEAQ in the germline V gene (reference sequence). Losses at the gene ends were 2 bases for V and 6 bases for J; bases not matched to a gene: 14. CDR3 coding DNA: TGTGCCAGCAGCTTACCCCTGGGTAGTAGCGGGAGTCCCGAGCAGTACTTC. Translated, it gives CASSLPLGSSGSPEQYF.

V is TRBV13 and J is TRBJ2-7; 8 nucleotides agree with TRBD2. The CDR3 sequence is 15 residues long. Germline V gene sequence: CDR1 PRHDT, CDR2 FYEKMQ (reference sequence). J gave up 1 base and V 4 bases, and 6 bases lay outside the gene matches. CDR3 protein: CASSSRTSYSYEQYF. In nucleotides, the CDR3 is TGTGCCAGCAGCTCCCGGACTAGCTATTCCTACGAGCAGTACTTC.

This chain joins TRBV6-5 and TRBJ2-2; TRBD1 agrees at 8 bases. Germline CDR1 and CDR2: MNHEY and SVGAGI. This CDR3 is built from 15 residues. V gave up 4 bases and J gave up 5 bases; unmatched junction bases: 6. CDR3 sequence reads: CASSWGTGETGELFF. The CDR3 DNA sequence: TGTGCCAGCAGTTGGGGGACAGGTGAAACCGGGGAGCTGTTTTTT.

V and J are TRBV5-4 and TRBJ2-7; 8 bases align to TRBD2. The CDR3 sequence is 15 residues long. V dropped 0 bases and J dropped 2; count of bases not matched to a gene: 4. Germline assignment: CDR1 SGHNT and CDR2 YYREEE (reference sequence). In DNA form, the CDR3 reads TGTGCCAGCAGCTTGGCGGGGGGGCCACCCTACGAGCAGTACTTC. This encodes CASSLAGGPPYEQYF.

The chain links TRBV5-6 to TRBJ2-1; D uncertain. The V end lost 0 bases, the J end lost 5 bases, and 6 bases lay between the germline ends. Germline CDR1 reads SGHDT; CDR2 reads YYEEEE. The length of the CDR3 is 13 residues. CDR3 DNA sequence: TGTGCCAGCAGCTTGGCGCGCCACAATGAGCAGTTCTTC. Protein: CASSLARHNEQFF. Full variable domain (rest looked up from reference TRBV5-6 and TRBJ2-1): DAGVTQSPTHLIKTRGQQVTLRCSPKSGHDTVSWYQQALGQGPQFIFQYYEEEERQRGNFPDRFSGHQFPNYSSELNVNALLLGDSALYLCASSLARHNEQFFGPGTRLTVL.

This sequence joins TRBV7-2 and TRBJ2-5; 10 bases fit TRBD2. The V gene's germline CDR1 is SGHTA and CDR2 FQGNSA. Germline trimming cut 5 bases from V and 3 bases from J; bases unmatched to any gene: 18. CDR3 length: 19 amino acids. In DNA form, the CDR3 reads TGTGCCAGCAGCCCCCTGCCGGGTCTAGCGGGAGTTGAGGAAGAGACCCAGTACTTC. This codes for CASSPLPGLAGVEEETQYF.

The chain joins TRBV11-2 to TRBJ2-7, with a possible D match to TRBD1 (6 bases). Trimming shortened V by 5 bases and J by 2 bases, and 13 bases separated the two germline ends. The CDR3 extends over 14 amino acids. Germline-derived CDR1 and CDR2 are SGHAT and FQNNGV. The CDR3 DNA reads as TGTGCCAGCAGCGTAGGGGGAACCCCCTACGAGCAGTACTTC. This gives the protein CASSVGGTPYEQYF.

This clone turned up a few times. The chain combines TRBV2 with TRBJ1-4; no firm D call. Trimming cost V 1 base and J 8 bases, with 14 bases left between them. The CDR3 consists of 15 residues. CDR1 is SNHLY, CDR2 FYNNEI, per germline. CDR3 protein: CASSEGAGIREKLFF. Written as DNA, the CDR3 is TGTGCCAGCAGTGAAGGTGCGGGAATTCGCGAAAAACTGTTTTTT.